The 18 T cell receptor beta chains in this list originate from one sample, sequenced in a study of shared clonotypes between healthy human individuals. Repertoires were generated with immunoSEQ multiplex PCR, while TCRdb's copy carries only in-frame clones and drops some. The data show about 2 million clones, 85% to 95% seen once. Naive CD8 isolation took CD45RO-negative cells positively selected for CCR7 and excluded terminally differentiated effector memory CD45RA+ cells. Sequencing input: naive CD8+ T cells sorted from blood. All receptors derive from a man younger than 35 in good health.

The chain joins TRBV7-8 to TRBJ2-5; D not certain. Germline-derived CDR1 and CDR2 are SGHVS and FQNEAQ. V gave up 10 bases and J gave up 2 bases, with 14 bases separating them. CDR3 size: 13 residues. CDR3 sequence: CATTWIIQETQYF. The CDR3 nucleotides are TGTGCCACAACGTGGATAATACAAGAGACCCAGTACTTC.

The genes are TRBV27 and TRBJ1-1, with a weak D call TRBD1 (5 bases). V was clipped by 4 bases and J by 6 bases, with 12 bases between them. This CDR3 is built from 13 residues. Looked up from germline, CDR1 is MNHEY and CDR2 is SMNVEV (reference sequence). CDR3 in amino acids: CASSSWDDAEAFF. The CDR3 nucleotides read TGTGCCAGCAGTTCCTGGGACGATGCTGAAGCTTTCTTT.

The chain carries TRBV9 and TRBJ1-4; D is perhaps TRBD1 (5 bases). This CDR3 spans 14 amino acids. Germline V gene sequence: CDR1 SGDLS, CDR2 YYNGEE. The V end lost 8 bases, the J end lost 4 bases, and 15 bases lay between the germline ends. The CDR3 DNA sequence: TGTGCCAGTAACCGAGGCAGGGATAATGAAAAACTGTTTTTT. Translating it yields CASNRGRDNEKLFF.

The rearrangement links TRBV4-1 to TRBJ2-7, with D unresolved. Germline V gene lookup returns CDR1 MGHRA and CDR2 YSYEKL. The V end was cut by 0 bases, the J end by 0 bases, with 9 bases between. CDR3 length equals 15 residues. The CDR3 region has the DNA TGCGCCAGCAGCCAAGATCCCCCGAGCTCCTACGAGCAGTACTTC. It yields the protein CASSQDPPSSYEQYF.

The V and J genes are TRBV6-1 and TRBJ1-2; 7 nucleotides match TRBD1. CDR3 length equals 13 residues. V was pared by 8 bases and J by 4 bases, with 7 bases of the junction left unmatched. The germline V gene has CDR1 MNHNS and CDR2 SASEGT. CDR3 sequence: CASESGGGYGYTF. The CDR3 nucleotides read TGTGCCAGCGAGTCAGGGGGGGGCTATGGCTACACCTTC.

The V call is TRBV19, the J call TRBJ2-7; possibly TRBD2 for D (6 bases). Germline-derived CDR1 and CDR2 are LNHDA and SQIVND (reference sequence). Trimming stripped 3 bases from V and 5 bases from J, with 8 bases between. The CDR3 sequence is 12 residues long. The CDR3 region is CASSIPGDEQYF. CDR3 coding DNA: TGTGCCAGTAGTATTCCGGGAGACGAGCAGTACTTC.

The chain links TRBV10-2 to TRBJ2-3; 12 positions match TRBD2. Germline V gives CDR1 WSHSY, CDR2 SAAADI. This CDR3 contains 17 residues. V dropped 3 bases and J dropped 5; count of bases not matched to a gene: 9. CDR3 coding DNA: TGCGCCAGCAGTGACCTGGCTAGCGGGAGGGAGAAAGATACGCAGTATTTT. Its translation is CASSDLASGREKDTQYF.

The chain links TRBV7-2 to TRBJ2-5, with unresolved D. Trimming stripped 4 bases from V and 4 bases from J, with 7 bases between. The CDR3 is 12 residues long. CDR1 and CDR2 (germline): SGHTA, FQGNSA. CDR3 nucleotides: TGTGCCAGCAGCTCCCCAGTAGAGACCCAGTACTTC. This sequence encodes CASSSPVETQYF.

J is TRBJ1-3 and V is TRBV6-1, with a tentative D call TRBD1 (5 bases). The length of the CDR3 is 17 residues. With 3 bases removed from V and 3 bases from J, the gap between germline ends came to 18 bases. Germline V gives CDR1 MNHNS, CDR2 SASEGT. CDR3 nucleotide sequence: TGTGCCAGCAGTGATGGAATTCAGGGAGGATTTGGAAACACCATATATTTT. It is translated as CASSDGIQGGFGNTIYF.

V and J are TRBV30 and TRBJ2-7; TRBD1 matches at 7 bases. The CDR3 loop spans 13 amino acids. Germline CDR1 is GTSNPN and CDR2 is SVGIG (reference sequence). The ends lost 1 base at V and 6 bases at J; junction bases unmatched: 6. CDR3 protein: CAWSADRVSEQYF. The CDR3 region has the DNA TGTGCCTGGAGTGCCGACAGGGTAAGCGAGCAGTACTTC.

The chain couples TRBV6-5 to TRBJ2-5; D possibly corresponds to TRBD1 (6 bases). V lost 4 bases and J lost 1, with 7 bases in between. Germline CDR1 reads MNHEY; CDR2 reads SVGAGI. The CDR3 contains 13 residues. The CDR3 sequence: CASSLDSQETQYF. CDR3 DNA: TGTGCCAGCAGTTTGGACAGCCAAGAGACCCAGTACTTC.

CDR3 coding DNA: TGTGCTAGTGGTTTGTTGGCCTACGAGCAGTACTTC. It translates to CASGLLAYEQYF. The V and J genes are TRBV12-5 and TRBJ2-7; D is unclear. V was pared by 2 bases and J by 2 bases, with 4 bases between. CDR3 length: 12 residues. Germline assignment: CDR1 LGHNT and CDR2 FRNRAP.

The DNA of the CDR3 is TGTGCCAGCAGCTCCTGGGGTAGCGGGAGCATCGGGGAGCTGTTTTTT. Amino acids: CASSSWGSGSIGELFF. This chain connects TRBV7-9 to TRBJ2-2, with 9 bases that match TRBD2. Unmatched junction bases numbered 10, after V lost 4 bases and J lost 7 bases. Germline CDR1 reads SEHNR; CDR2 reads FQNEAQ (reference sequence). The CDR3 length is 16 residues.

V usage is TRBV30 and J usage is TRBJ2-7, with D perhaps being TRBD1 or TRBD2 (5 bases each). The CDR3 has 13 residues. The ends were cut back, 2 bases at V and 5 bases at J, with 13 bases in the middle. Germline assignment: CDR1 GTSNPN and CDR2 SVGIG (reference sequence). The CDR3: CAWSPTGRDEQYF. The CDR3 DNA sequence: TGTGCCTGGAGTCCCACGGGGCGGGACGAGCAGTACTTC.

The chain has TRBV4-1 and TRBJ1-4; weak D call: TRBD1 (5 bases). The V end was cut by 3 bases, the J end by 7 bases, with 15 bases between. The CDR3 consists of 15 residues. Looked up from germline, CDR1 is MGHRA and CDR2 is YSYEKL. DNA for the CDR3: TGCGCCAGCAGCCACCGGGGGGTAGAGGGTGAAAAACTGTTTTTT. It encodes CASSHRGVEGEKLFF.

The chain has TRBV27 and TRBJ2-7; D is possibly TRBD1 or TRBD2 (5 bases each). The CDR3 runs 14 residues. V was shortened by 5 bases and J by 2 bases, with 13 bases between the two germline ends. Germline V gives CDR1 MNHEY, CDR2 SMNVEV (reference sequence). Here the CDR3 DNA reads TGTGCCAGCAGTGAACGGGACGGCACCTACGAGCAGTACTTC. This gives the protein CASSERDGTYEQYF.

This clone occurred a few times. V is TRBV28 and J is TRBJ2-7, with 7 nucleotides matching TRBD2. The CDR3 is made up of 20 amino acids. With V trimmed by 3 bases and J by 2 bases, 22 bases remained unmatched. Germline V gene lookup returns CDR1 MDHEN and CDR2 SYDVKM. The CDR3 DNA follows: TGTGCCAGCAGTTTGAATCTTCGGGACCCTCGGGGGGTACTTGCCTACGAGCAGTACTTC. This translates into CASSLNLRDPRGVLAYEQYF.

V gene TRBV5-8 combines with J gene TRBJ2-2; 7 bases are shared with TRBD1. This CDR3 comprises 18 residues. The ends lost 4 bases at V and 5 bases at J; junction bases unmatched: 17. CDR1 and CDR2 (germline): SGHTS, YDEGEE. The CDR3 protein is CASSPDGTAFFSTGELFF. The CDR3 DNA follows: TGTGCCAGCAGCCCTGACGGGACAGCATTCTTCTCAACCGGGGAGCTGTTTTTT.